One and the same sample provided the 24 T cell receptor beta chains below, sequenced in a study of patients and donors after allogeneic stem cell transplantation. TCRdb called the RT-PCR reads again in MiXCR, with one record for every CDR3 protein. The sample yields approximately 200,000 distinct CDR3 sequences, 11% to 15% seen once. Sequenced: blood, either unsorted or a sorted T cell fraction (not recorded which). These receptors came from a human donor who was either an allogeneic HSCT recipient or a stem cell or donor lymphocyte infusion donor (not recorded which). It is not recorded whose cells these are; they may come from a transplant donor.

The chain employs TRBV11-3 and TRBJ2-5; 8 positions match TRBD1. The ends lost 5 bases at V and 0 bases at J; junction bases unmatched: 2. There are 14 residues in the CDR3. Germline CDR1 is SGHNT and CDR2 is YENEEA. The chain's CDR3 is CASSPGGNQETQYF. CDR3 nucleotide sequence: TGTGCCAGCAGCCCAGGGGGCAACCAAGAGACCCAGTACTTC.

In the case of this clonotype: At one end the junction does not follow the germline gene, possibly because of a read error. The CDR3: CASSPRGTYNEQFF. The CDR3, as DNA: TGTGCTAGCAGCCCACGGGGAACATACAATGAGCAGTTCTTC. The chain recombines TRBV7-7 with TRBJ2-1; perhaps TRBD2 as D (5 bases). The CDR3 sequence is 14 residues long. CDR1 is SSHAT and CDR2 is FNYEAQ in the germline V gene (reference sequence).

This clonotype was detected only a few times. The chain employs TRBV20-1 and TRBJ1-6; D not resolved. The CDR3 is made up of 14 amino acids. V lost 0 bases, J lost 3 bases, and 6 bases lay in between. Germline loops: CDR1 DFQATT, CDR2 SNEGSKA (reference sequence). CDR3 loop: CSARDGGYNSPLHF. CDR3 bases: TGCAGTGCTAGAGATGGAGGCTATAATTCACCCCTCCACTTT.

This clonotype came up many times. The chain combines TRBV9 with TRBJ1-2; 10 bases agree with TRBD1. The CDR3 consists of 15 residues. The V segment lost 0 bases and the J segment 6 bases; nucleotides outside the gene matches: 5. Germline CDR1 and CDR2: SGDLS and YYNGEE. For the CDR3, the DNA is TGTGCCAGCAGCGTAGCTACGGGACAGGGGAATGGCTACACCTTC. Encoded protein: CASSVATGQGNGYTF.

The chain combines TRBV5-4 with TRBJ2-6; tentative D call: TRBD1 (6 bases). V was shortened by 0 bases and J by 2 bases, with 6 bases between the two germline ends. In germline, CDR1 is SGHNT, CDR2 YYREEE (reference sequence). The CDR3 contains 15 residues. DNA for the CDR3: TGTGCCAGCAGCTTGGGGACAGCTGGGGCCAACGTCCTGACTTTC. This encodes CASSLGTAGANVLTF. Together with reference TRBV5-4 and TRBJ2-6, the CDR3 gives the full variable domain: ETGVTQSPTHLIKTRGQQVTLRCSSQSGHNTVSWYQQALGQGPQFIFQYYREEENGRGNFPPRFSGLQFPNYSSELNVNALELDDSALYLCASSLGTAGANVLTFGAGSRLTVL.

This clonotype was counted only a few times. The chain combines TRBV7-2 with TRBJ2-4; TRBD1 might be the D (5 bases). Trimming stripped 2 bases from V and 2 bases from J, with 7 bases between. The CDR3 has 14 amino acids. Germline V lookup: CDR1 SGHTA, CDR2 FQGNSA. The CDR3 loop is CASSLQGPKNIQYF. CDR3 bases: TGTGCCAGCAGCTTACAGGGCCCCAAAAACATTCAGTACTTC.

Ten or more counts support this clonotype. The V gene is TRBV12-3 or TRBV12-4, the J gene TRBJ2-3; D is unresolved. The CDR3 totals 12 residues. Trimming shortened V by 3 bases and J by 6 bases, and 7 bases separated the two germline ends. The CDR3 region has the DNA TGTGCCAGCAGTTTCGGGCCGGATACGCAGTATTTT. Amino acids: CASSFGPDTQYF.

This clonotype was recorded many times. The chain recombines TRBV24-1 with TRBJ2-1; D perhaps matches TRBD1 (5 bases). This CDR3 region has 14 residues. The V gene's germline CDR1 is KGHDR and CDR2 SFDVKD. V lost 1 base, J lost 9 bases, and 12 bases lay in between. In DNA form, the CDR3 reads TGTGCCACCAGTGATTTCGGCCCCCAGGGTGAGCAGTTCTTC. Translated, it gives CATSDFGPQGEQFF.

The V and J genes are TRBV2 and TRBJ1-5, with TRBD1 identical over 7 bases. The CDR3 spans 14 residues. With V trimmed by 6 bases and J by 6 bases, 8 bases remained unmatched. CDR1 is SNHLY, CDR2 FYNNEI, per germline. The DNA for the CDR3 is TGTGCCAGCAGCACCGACAGGGTAGGTCAGCCCCAGCATTTT. Its translation: CASSTDRVGQPQHF.

V gene TRBV5-6 combines with J gene TRBJ2-7; TRBD1 matches 8 bases. The V gene end was trimmed by 5 bases and the J gene end by 4 bases; junction bases not matched to a gene: 5. The CDR3 extends over 13 amino acids. Germline V CDR1 and CDR2: SGHDT, YYEEEE. The CDR3 here is CASRPTGGYEQYF. The CDR3 DNA is TGTGCCAGCAGACCTACAGGGGGGTACGAGCAGTACTTC.

The chain recombines TRBV7-2 with TRBJ2-3; no definite D call. Germline V gene data show CDR1 as SGHTA and CDR2 as FQGNSA. This CDR3 comprises 15 residues. Trimming stripped 1 base from V and 2 bases from J, with 10 bases between. The chain's CDR3 is CASSLGPGYTDTQYF. The CDR3 DNA reads TGTGCCAGCAGCTTAGGGCCAGGCTACACAGATACGCAGTATTTT.

This clonotype was counted only a few times. The V and J genes are TRBV11-2 and TRBJ1-1, with D possibly matching TRBD1 (6 bases). The CDR3 spans 13 residues. Trimming shortened V by 4 bases and J by 4 bases, and 10 bases separated the two germline ends. CDR1 is SGHAT and CDR2 is FQNNGV in the germline V gene. The CDR3 bases are TGTGCCAGCAGCTGGGACACGGGCACTGAAGCTTTCTTT. Translated, it gives CASSWDTGTEAFF.

V gene TRBV5-6 combines with J gene TRBJ2-7; D not resolved. Germline CDR1 reads SGHDT; CDR2 reads YYEEEE. CDR3 size: 13 residues. V gave up 0 bases and J gave up 0 bases, with 4 bases separating them. CDR3 residues: CASSLASSYEQYF. CDR3 sequence (DNA): TGTGCCAGCAGCTTGGCATCCTCCTACGAGCAGTACTTC.

There are many counts of this clonotype. The chain joins TRBV7-2 to TRBJ1-4; D is ambiguous. The CDR3 has 15 residues. Trimming stripped 2 bases from V and 5 bases from J, with 12 bases between. The germline CDR1 and CDR2 sequences are SGHTA and FQGNSA. The CDR3 sequence: CASSLRSGPNEKLFF. The CDR3 nucleotides read TGTGCCAGCAGCTTAAGGTCAGGCCCGAATGAAAAACTGTTTTTT.

This chain joins TRBV5-1 and TRBJ2-2; D possibly uses TRBD1 or TRBD2 (5 bases each). V dropped 0 bases and J dropped 0 bases, with 9 bases sitting between them. Germline CDR1 is SGHRS and CDR2 is YFSETQ. The CDR3 consists of 16 residues. The CDR3, as DNA: TGCGCCAGCAGCTTGGAGGGGCGGGCGAACACCGGGGAGCTGTTTTTT. Its protein is CASSLEGRANTGELFF.

This clonotype was detected many times. The gene calls are TRBV6-1 and TRBJ2-1; 8 nucleotides align to TRBD2. The trim removed 6 bases at V and 5 bases at J, leaving 6 bases unmatched. CDR3 size: 14 residues. Germline CDR1 reads MNHNS; CDR2 reads SASEGT. The CDR3 is CASSSGGVDNEQFF. For the CDR3, the DNA is TGTGCCAGCAGCTCCGGGGGGGTGGACAATGAGCAGTTCTTC.

The CDR3 nucleotides are TGCGCCAGCAGCGAAGGAGCGGGAGGGCCCGGTCGGGACACCGGGGAGCTGTTTTTT. Encoded protein: CASSEGAGGPGRDTGELFF. The chain joins TRBV10-2 to TRBJ2-2; 10 bases line up with TRBD2. Trimming removed 6 bases from V and 3 bases from J; junction bases left unmatched: 16. CDR3 size: 19 residues. Germline V gene data show CDR1 as WSHSY and CDR2 as SAAADI.

This clonotype was counted many times. The V gene is TRBV20-1, the J gene TRBJ2-3, with D possibly matching TRBD2 (5 bases). Germline V gene data show CDR1 as DFQATT and CDR2 as SNEGSKA (reference sequence). Trimming removed 6 bases at V and 0 bases at J, with 13 bases between. The CDR3 runs 14 residues. The CDR3 region has the DNA TGCAGTGCCCAGAGCGGTACAAGCACAGATACGCAGTATTTT. Translation: CSAQSGTSTDTQYF.

This clonotype was observed many times. This rearrangement joins TRBV7-2 to TRBJ1-2; D possibly corresponds to TRBD1 (5 bases). V was pared by 3 bases and J by 1 base, with 9 bases between. The CDR3 loop spans 14 amino acids. CDR1 and CDR2 from the germline V gene are SGHTA and FQGNSA. The CDR3 DNA is TGTGCCAGCAGCTTCGAGGGGATTAACTATGGCTACACCTTC. This translates into CASSFEGINYGYTF.

Ten or more counts support this clonotype. The CDR3 DNA reads as TGTGCCAGCATCGTGCTTCAGGGCCCCCGCACTGAAGCTTTCTTT. Its translation: CASIVLQGPRTEAFF. V is TRBV6-1 and J is TRBJ1-1, with D tentatively TRBD1 (5 bases). Germline lookup yields CDR1 MNHNS and CDR2 SASEGT. Trimming cost V 7 bases and J 4 bases, with 19 bases left between them. The CDR3 has 15 residues.

In this sample, this clonotype turned up many times. This chain joins TRBV29-1 and TRBJ2-1; 13 nucleotides line up with TRBD2. CDR1 is SQVTM, CDR2 ANQGSEA, per germline. The CDR3 has 18 residues. With V trimmed by 4 bases and J by 4 bases, 13 bases remained unmatched. The CDR3 DNA reads TGCAGCGTTGTCACGCCGGGACTAGCGGGACGCGGATACAATGAGCAGTTCTTC. It encodes CSVVTPGLAGRGYNEQFF.

This clonotype occurred many times. V and J are TRBV5-6 and TRBJ2-1; a possible D gene is TRBD2 (8 bases). Germline CDR1 and CDR2: SGHDT and YYEEEE. The CDR3 is 15 residues long. Trimming removed 4 bases from V and 4 bases from J, with 15 bases in between. CDR3 sequence reads: CASSTGGGYYNEQFF. In DNA, the CDR3 is TGTGCCAGCAGCACGGGAGGGGGCTATTACAATGAGCAGTTCTTC.

For the CDR3, the DNA is TGTGCCAGCAGTTTAAGTTCAGGGTGGAGGTCCGAGCAGTACTTC. It encodes CASSLSSGWRSEQYF. The chain links TRBV27 to TRBJ2-7; D may correspond to TRBD1 or TRBD2 (5 bases each). Deletions cut 2 bases from V and 6 bases from J, with 17 bases between. Looked up from germline, CDR1 is MNHEY and CDR2 is SMNVEV (reference sequence). The CDR3 totals 15 residues.

This clonotype was seen a handful of times. The V and J genes are TRBV6-6 and TRBJ2-7; D perhaps matches TRBD2 (6 bases). Germline CDR1 MNHNY, CDR2 SVGAGI (reference sequence). There are 13 residues in the CDR3. V was trimmed by 11 bases and J by 3 bases, leaving 17 bases between them. The CDR3, as DNA: TGTGCCTGCGCCGGGAGCATCCTCTACGAGCAGTACTTC. It codes for CACAGSILYEQYF.